The clone carrying this TCR beta chain was seen only a few times. Its antigen remains unknown. For sequencing, patients were chosen who had shown expansion of CD8+CD57+ cells by flow cytometry. Acquired aplastic anemia of severe grade affected all patients. At the time of blood sampling, patients had not yet received any therapy. CDR3 size: 13 residues. The germline CDR1 and CDR2 sequences are WNHNN and SYGVQD (reference sequence). V was pared by 0 bases and J by 7 bases, with 4 bases between. Both TCR beta VDJ combination and CDR3 sequence profiling were carried out. Genomic DNA was the template for this profiling. TCRdb passed the reads through MiXCR, listing each CDR3 protein once. The table records under 200,000 distinct CDR3 sequences, 48% of them present only once. The source of the sample is a study of CD8+CD57+ T cells in acquired aplastic anemia. General study results and limits: Overlapping CD8+ CDR3 repertoires of patients and controls contained roughly 27 shared sequences. No significant patient-versus-control difference appeared in CD8+ Simpson's diversity.

V and J are TRBV10-1 and TRBJ1-6; no reliable D call. This TCR derives from a human donor with aplastic anemia. Input material: sorted CD4+, CD8+, or CD8+CD57+ T cells (not recorded which) from PBMCs. The CDR3 reads CASSESENSPLHF. The CDR3 region has the DNA TGCGCCAGCAGTGAGTCAGAGAATTCACCCCTCCACTTT.